The 8 T cell receptor beta chains presented below share a single source sample, sequenced in a study of control samples from healthy donors and cancer patients. The assay was immunoSEQ multiplex PCR, and TCRdb's table has in-frame clones only and misses some. Of around 120,000 clones in the sample, approximately 90% were seen once. The source material was blood. Source of these receptors: a man between 40 and 49 years old in good health.

The V call is TRBV15, the J call TRBJ1-1, with a weak D call TRBD1 (6 bases). CDR1 and CDR2 (germline): LNHNV, YYDKDF (reference sequence). CDR3 length: 15 amino acids. Deletions cut 1 base from V and 1 base from J, with 10 bases between. The CDR3 sequence is CATSRGRGTNTEAFF. The DNA of the CDR3 is TGTGCCACCAGCAGAGGAAGGGGGACGAACACTGAAGCTTTCTTT. Combining the CDR3 with reference TRBV15 and TRBJ1-1 gives the whole variable domain DAMVIQNPRYQVTQFGKPVTLSCSQTLNHNVMYWYQQKSSQAPKLLFHYYDKDFNNEADTPDNFQSRRPNTSFCFLDIRSPGLGDTAMYLCATSRGRGTNTEAFFGQGTRLTVV.

V gene TRBV5-6 combines with J gene TRBJ1-1, with a tentative D call TRBD1 (6 bases). Germline-derived CDR1 and CDR2 are SGHDT and YYEEEE. The CDR3 contains 12 residues. Trimming stripped 4 bases from V and 7 bases from J, with 11 bases between. In nucleotides, the CDR3 is TGTGCCAGCAGCGTGCCCAGGGGTGAAGCTTTCTTT. Its translation: CASSVPRGEAFF.

The chain recombines TRBV12-5 with TRBJ2-7, with D possibly matching TRBD1 (6 bases). Germline assignment: CDR1 LGHNT and CDR2 FRNRAP. The CDR3 length is 13 residues. V was pared by 6 bases and J by 7 bases, with 16 bases between. The CDR3, as DNA: TGTGCTAGTGGACAGGGTTGGGCAGGTGAGCAGTACTTC. It encodes CASGQGWAGEQYF.

For this clone: Other DNA variants within this sample encode the same CDR3. CDR3 in DNA: TGCGCCAGCAGCCCGGGACTTTCAACCGGGGAGCTGTTTTTT. Its protein is CASSPGLSTGELFF. The V gene is TRBV5-1, the J gene TRBJ2-2; TRBD2 is a possible D gene (6 bases). V lost 4 bases and J 5 bases, leaving 12 bases between the germline ends. The CDR3 extends over 14 amino acids. Germline CDR1 reads SGHRS; CDR2 reads YFSETQ.

The chain recombines TRBV5-1 with TRBJ1-1; no reliable D call. The CDR3 has 13 amino acids. The V and J ends lost 5 bases and 1 base respectively, with 9 bases between them. From germline, CDR1 is SGHRS and CDR2 YFSETQ. CDR3 sequence (DNA): TGCGCCAGCAGTGTCACCTCGAACACTGAAGCTTTCTTT. Its translation is CASSVTSNTEAFF.

The J gene is TRBJ1-2, the V gene TRBV11-2; maybe TRBD1 (5 bases). Trimming removed 0 bases at V and 8 bases at J, with 7 bases between. The CDR3 loop spans 12 amino acids. CDR1 is SGHAT, CDR2 FQNNGV, per germline. CDR3 amino acids: CASSLEGVGYTF. The CDR3 DNA follows: TGTGCCAGCAGCTTAGAAGGGGTCGGCTACACCTTC.

The chain joins TRBV13 to TRBJ1-4; D might be TRBD1 (5 bases). The germline V and J ends were trimmed by 4 bases and 2 bases, with 8 bases remaining between them. The V gene's germline CDR1 is PRHDT and CDR2 FYEKMQ (reference sequence). This CDR3 region has 14 residues. The CDR3 spells CASSSRATNEKLFF. CDR3 nucleotides: TGTGCCAGCAGCTCCAGGGCCACTAATGAAAAACTGTTTTTT. Complete variable domain (other parts from reference TRBV13 and TRBJ1-4): AAGVIQSPRHLIKEKRETATLKCYPIPRHDTVYWYQQGPGQDPQFLISFYEKMQSDKGSIPDRFSAQQFSDYHSELNMSSLELGDSALYFCASSSRATNEKLFFGSGTQLSVL.

J is TRBJ1-5 and V is TRBV19; D uncertain. V shed 5 bases and J shed 2 bases, with 16 bases lying between them. The CDR3 contains 16 residues. Germline V lookup: CDR1 LNHDA, CDR2 SQIVND (reference sequence). The CDR3 reads CASSAPGSGRNQPQHF. CDR3 nucleotide sequence: TGTGCCAGTAGTGCCCCGGGCTCCGGTCGCAATCAGCCCCAGCATTTT.